The source of this T cell receptor beta chain is a study of cytomegalovirus exposure and HLA in healthy donors. Findings of the study overall: Evidence from a later analysis indicated that most CMV-associated TCR beta chains looked HLA-restricted. For most subjects, TCR beta sequences were reported to predict HLA-A and HLA-B alleles with accuracy. No immune exposure information besides CMV serostatus was available. For most TCR beta V segments, an earlier analysis put the productive rate at about 90% or about 30% of the time.

Of note for this clone: As yet, its antigen is unknown.

The CDR3 has 12 amino acids. The germline gives CDR1 GTSNPN, CDR2 SVGIG (reference sequence). Between the trimmed V and J ends, which lost 3 bases and 13 bases, there was a span of 16 bases. PCR used 60 Vbeta primers and 13 Jbeta primers. The repertoire was sequenced with immunoSEQ multiplex PCR; TCRdb's copy has only in-frame clones and lacks some. The sample table includes 25,000 to 40,000 clones. The TCR sequence derives from a woman aged 40 to 50 in good health and CMV-seropositive. What was sequenced was PBMCs. The gene calls are TRBV30 and TRBJ2-4; maybe TRBD2 (7 bases). CDR3 region: CAWRKGGREQYF. CDR3 bases: TGTGCCTGGAGGAAGGGGGGGAGAGAACAGTACTTC.